This TCR beta chain was identified during a study of resident and recirculating memory T cells in vitiligo. Sequenced by immunoSEQ multiplex PCR; TCRdb stores in-frame clones only, minus some. The sample records around 40,000 clones, roughly 91% being singletons. Sequenced input: blood. The TCR originated in a male donor with vitiligo.

In DNA form, the CDR3 reads TGTGCCGACCATTATCGGGGGGGGTCCTACGAGCAGTACTTC. Protein product: CADHYRGGSYEQYF. V and J are TRBV6-4 and TRBJ2-7, with 8 nucleotides matching TRBD2. The J segment lost 1 base and the V segment lost 11 bases, leaving 10 bases of the junction unmatched. Germline values: CDR1 MRHNA, CDR2 SNTAGT. This CDR3 has 14 residues.